This TCR beta chain was obtained from a study of cytomegalovirus exposure and HLA in healthy donors. The CDR3 has 14 amino acids. From germline, CDR1 is SGDLS and CDR2 YYNGEE. J was trimmed by 4 bases and V by 1 base; bases with no gene match: 1. As for this clone: Antigen specificity is unknown.

The PCR employed 60 Vbeta primers together with 13 Jbeta primers. Sequenced by immunoSEQ multiplex PCR; TCRdb stores in-frame clones only, minus some. The sample includes under 200,000 clones, more than 65% of them seen just once. Whole-study results and caveats: Researchers reported that a few CMV-associated chains were confirmed in vitro as CMV antigen-specific.

Sequencing was performed on PBMCs. The chain combines TRBV9 with TRBJ2-1; 8 nucleotides match TRBD1. This TCR was recovered from a woman between 25 and 40 years old in good health and CMV-seronegative. CDR3 loop: CASSVRQGYNEQFF. The CDR3 bases are TGTGCCAGCAGCGTACGACAGGGGTACAATGAGCAGTTCTTC.